This T cell receptor beta chain was identified in a study of blood T cells in healthy people across ages. Study results and caveats: The study found TCR beta diversity correlated strongly with naive T cell percentage. Among long-lived donors, naive CD4+ cells were more numerous and diversity higher than in aged donors.

A J-beta primer mix and a sample-barcoded 5' primer were used in a second PCR of roughly 6 to 12 cycles. Using its own MiXCR run on the 5' RACE reads, TCRdb lists one record per CDR3 protein. The sample lists about 970,000 distinct CDR3 sequences; just over 50% were seen once. A note on this clonotype: The target antigen is unknown.

V lost 4 bases and J lost 5, with 9 bases in between. The CDR3 is made up of 14 amino acids. Germline V CDR1 and CDR2: MNHNS, SASEGT. Sequencing was done on a sample of blood. V and J are TRBV6-1 and TRBJ1-6, with D possibly TRBD1 on 5 matching bases. The source is a woman aged 55-69 years in good health. The CDR3 spells CASSGVRDNSPLHF. The CDR3 coding sequence is TGTGCCAGCAGTGGCGTCAGGGATAATTCACCCCTCCACTTT.